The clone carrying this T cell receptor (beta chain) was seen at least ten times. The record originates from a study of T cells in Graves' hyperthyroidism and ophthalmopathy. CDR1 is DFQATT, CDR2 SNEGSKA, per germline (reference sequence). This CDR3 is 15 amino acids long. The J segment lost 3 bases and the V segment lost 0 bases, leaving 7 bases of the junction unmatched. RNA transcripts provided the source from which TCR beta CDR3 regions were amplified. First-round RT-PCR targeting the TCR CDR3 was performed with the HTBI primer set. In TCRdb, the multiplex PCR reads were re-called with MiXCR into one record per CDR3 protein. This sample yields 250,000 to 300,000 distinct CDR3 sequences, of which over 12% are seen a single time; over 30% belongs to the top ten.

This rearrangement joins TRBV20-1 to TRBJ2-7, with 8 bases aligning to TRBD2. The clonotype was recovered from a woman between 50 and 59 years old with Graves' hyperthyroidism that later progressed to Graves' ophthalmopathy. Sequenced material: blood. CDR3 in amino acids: CSARDFQREIYEQYF. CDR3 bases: TGCAGTGCTAGAGATTTCCAGCGGGAGATCTACGAGCAGTACTTC.